These T cell receptor beta chains were read from a single sample in a study of T cells in Graves' hyperthyroidism and ophthalmopathy. TCRdb reprocessed the multiplex PCR reads with MiXCR, giving one entry per CDR3 protein. This sample has some 50,000 distinct CDR3 sequences; roughly 50% occur once, and the top ten carry roughly a tenth. What was sequenced was blood. All receptors come from a woman between 50 and 59 years old with Graves' ophthalmopathy. CDR3s include the opening cysteine and the closing phenylalanine or tryptophan. D genes are given only for firm matches. Size is stated for part of the rows, as once, few or many counts, or as a class when the clone is expanded.

j_call d_call v_call clone_size cdr3_nt cdr3_aa
TRBJ1-4 NA TRBV19 many TGTGCCAGTAGTACTCTACAGCCAACTAATGAAAAACTGTTTTTT CASSTLQPTNEKLFF
TRBJ1-2 NA TRBV5-1 many TGCGCCAGCAGCTTGGATTTTCGGCAGGGGCGTTCTGGCTACACCTTC CASSLDFRQGRSGYTF
TRBJ1-4 NA TRBV2 many TGTGCCAGCAGGGGTTGGGGGGGTGAAAAACTGTTTTTT CASRGWGGEKLFF
TRBJ2-2 NA TRBV19 many TGTGCCAGTAGTATCTCGGGACATCTGACCGGGGAGCTGTTTTTT CASSISGHLTGELFF
TRBJ2-7 NA TRBV6-1 many TGTGCCACTACGGGCCCCCAAGGGGATTCCTACGAGCAGTACTTC CATTGPQGDSYEQYF
TRBJ2-7 NA TRBV4-2 many TGTGCCAGCAGCCACCCACGGCAGTACTTC CASSHPRQYF
TRBJ2-2 NA TRBV9 NA TGTGCCAGCAGCGCGGGGAAGGGGTCTACCGGGGAGCTGCTTTTT CASSAGKGSTGELLF
TRBJ1-2 NA TRBV19 NA TGTGCCAGTAGTGCGACAGACGGATACCTCAGCCGGGGCTACACCTTC CASSATDGYLSRGYTF
TRBJ1-2 TRBD1 TRBV9 NA TGTGCCAGCAGCGCGTGGACAGGGGGGGATGGCTACACCTTC CASSAWTGGDGYTF
TRBJ2-7 NA TRBV4-2 many TGTGCCAGCAGCCAAGGATACAGCCCCTACGAGCAGTACTTC CASSQGYSPYEQYF
TRBJ1-4 NA TRBV4-1 many TGCGCCAGCAGCCCTGGCAGACTAAATGAAAAACTGTTTTTT CASSPGRLNEKLFF
TRBJ2-5 NA TRBV7-6 once TGTGCCAGCAGCCCCAGGGGGGGCCCAGAGACCCAGTACTTC CASSPRGGPETQYF
TRBJ2-7 NA TRBV20-1 NA TGCAGTGCTAGAGCGGGGGGCGGGAGATACTACGAGCAGTACTTC CSARAGGGRYYEQYF
TRBJ2-2 NA TRBV19 medium-sized TGTGCCAGTAGCCCGACAGGTTGGGGGGAGCTGTTTTTT CASSPTGWGELFF
TRBJ1-1 NA TRBV20-1 NA TGCAGTGCCACGACAGAGACGGGAACGGAAGCTTTCTTT CSATTETGTEAFF